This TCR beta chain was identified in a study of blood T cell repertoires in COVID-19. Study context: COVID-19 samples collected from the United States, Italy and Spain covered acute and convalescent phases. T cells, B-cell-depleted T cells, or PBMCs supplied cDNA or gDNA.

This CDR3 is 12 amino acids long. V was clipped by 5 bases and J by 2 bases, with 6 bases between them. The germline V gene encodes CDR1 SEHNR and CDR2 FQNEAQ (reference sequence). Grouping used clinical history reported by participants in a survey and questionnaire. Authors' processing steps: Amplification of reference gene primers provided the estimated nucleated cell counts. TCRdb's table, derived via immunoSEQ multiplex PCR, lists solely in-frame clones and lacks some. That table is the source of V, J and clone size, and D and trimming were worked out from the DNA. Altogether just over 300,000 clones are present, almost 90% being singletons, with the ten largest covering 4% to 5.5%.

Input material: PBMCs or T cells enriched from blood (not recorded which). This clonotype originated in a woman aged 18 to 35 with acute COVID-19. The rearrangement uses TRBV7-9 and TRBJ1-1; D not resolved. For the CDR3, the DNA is TGTGCCAGCAGCCCTCCTAACACTGAAGCTTTCTTT. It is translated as CASSPPNTEAFF.